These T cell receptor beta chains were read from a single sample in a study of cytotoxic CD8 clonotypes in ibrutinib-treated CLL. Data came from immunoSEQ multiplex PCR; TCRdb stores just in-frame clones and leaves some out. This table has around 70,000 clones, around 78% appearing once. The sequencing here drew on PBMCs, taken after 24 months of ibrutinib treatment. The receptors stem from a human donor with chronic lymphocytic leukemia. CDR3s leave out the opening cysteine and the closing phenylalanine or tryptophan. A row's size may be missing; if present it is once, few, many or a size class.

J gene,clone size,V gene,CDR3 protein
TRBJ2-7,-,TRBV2,ASRNLDRGWYEQY
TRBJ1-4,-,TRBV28,ASSPGGWEKLF
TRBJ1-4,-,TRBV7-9,ASSAGQGVEEKLF
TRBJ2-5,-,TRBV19,ASRGLAGGAEETQY
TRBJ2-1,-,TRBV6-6,ASSYAKGLYNEQF
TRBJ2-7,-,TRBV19,ASSNRGLTYEQY
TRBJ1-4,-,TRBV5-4,ASSFREANEKLF
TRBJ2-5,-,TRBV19,ASSQTETQY
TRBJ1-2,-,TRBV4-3,ASSQAGTGGGGYT
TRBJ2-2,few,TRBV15,ATTRTDNTGELF
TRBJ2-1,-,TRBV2,ASTPSGAGLVTYEQF
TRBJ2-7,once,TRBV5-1,ASSVGSGGYEQY
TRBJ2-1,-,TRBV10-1,ASRSSTGNNEQF
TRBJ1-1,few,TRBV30,AWRGSGQGNTEAF
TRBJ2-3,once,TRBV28,ASSLSSGLGSSTDTQY
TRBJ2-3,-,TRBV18,ASSSEGDTQY
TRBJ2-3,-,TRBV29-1,SVLLALGTDTQY
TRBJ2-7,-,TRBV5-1,ASSSPGTGSVEQY
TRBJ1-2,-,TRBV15,ATSRDAPGTYGYT
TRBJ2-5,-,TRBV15,ATSRSAGTGIETQY
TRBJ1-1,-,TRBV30,AWSVWGGTTEAF
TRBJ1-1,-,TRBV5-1,ASSPQGEFAF
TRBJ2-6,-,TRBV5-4,ASSQDQSSGANVLT
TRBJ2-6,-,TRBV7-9,ASSLAGANVLT
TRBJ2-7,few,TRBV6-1,ASDVLAGGYYEQY
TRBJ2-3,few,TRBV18,ASSPLRGRHPTDTQY
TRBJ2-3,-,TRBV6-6,ASSYRSGPDTQY
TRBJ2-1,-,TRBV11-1,ASSRLGLALRNEQF
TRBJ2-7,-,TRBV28,ASSLEDWGDEQY
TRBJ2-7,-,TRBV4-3,ASSQVLAGNYEQY
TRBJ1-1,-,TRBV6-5,ASSRPTRRGTEAF
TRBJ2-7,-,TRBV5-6,ASAVRVRRTTLSEQY
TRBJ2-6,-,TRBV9,ASSDRRTSGGHYSSGANVLT
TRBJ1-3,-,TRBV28,ASNAGGIFGTYSGNTIY
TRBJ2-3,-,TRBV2,ASSEAGDDTQY
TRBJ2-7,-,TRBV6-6,ASSQQGYEQY
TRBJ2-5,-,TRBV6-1,ASSEETSGSLTQETQY
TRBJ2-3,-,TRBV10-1,ASSVGMTNTQY
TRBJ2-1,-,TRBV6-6,ASSFLAGGYNEQF
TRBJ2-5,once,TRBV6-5,ASSYSLAGGETQY
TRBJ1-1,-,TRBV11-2,ASSFSPDTEAF
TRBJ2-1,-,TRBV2,ASSIDRGNEQF
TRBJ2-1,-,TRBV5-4,ASSLLTGYGEQF
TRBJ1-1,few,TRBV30,AWSHGQGSGGAF
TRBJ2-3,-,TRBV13,ASSPDNTDTQY
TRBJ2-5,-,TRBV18,ASSPPRGQETQY